This T cell receptor beta chain emerged from a study of blood T cell repertoires in COVID-19. About the research overall: PBMCs, B-cell-depleted T cells, or T cells were the source of the cDNA or gDNA that made up the material.

The study drew participants aged roughly 18 to 89 years from some 24 US areas. Participants were placed into cohorts based on the clinical history they reported. Two negative PCRs, clearance, or symptom resolution had been documented for recovered Cohort 3 donors. Trimming cost V 5 bases and J 8 bases, with 10 bases left between them. The CDR3 consists of 11 residues. The germline V gene encodes CDR1 SGDLS and CDR2 YYNGEE. This table comes from immunoSEQ multiplex PCR, and its TCRdb copy is limited to in-frame clones, with some not included. The sample comprises a few hundred thousand clones, more than 85% of which are singletons, and more than 0.9% rests with the top ten.

Source material: PBMCs or T cells enriched from blood (not recorded which). This chain connects TRBV9 to TRBJ1-2; D not certain. This TCR derives from a woman in her 30s who had recovered from COVID-19. The CDR3 spells CASRLGLGYTF. The CDR3 DNA reads as TGTGCCAGCAGACTAGGGCTGGGCTACACCTTC.